These T cell receptor beta chains were read from a single sample in a study of cytomegalovirus exposure and HLA in healthy donors. Using immunoSEQ multiplex PCR, the repertoire was profiled, and TCRdb retains in-frame clones only, with some absent. The repertoire holds approximately 99,000 clones, with around 95% as singletons. The sample taken for sequencing was PBMCs. The receptors come from a woman aged 18-30 years in good health and CMV-seronegative. The CDR3 runs from the conserved cysteine through the conserved F or W. A D gene is named only where the DNA matches it firmly. The size of a clone is reported for some rows only, either as once, few or many, or as a class for expanded clones.

j_call d_call clone_size cdr3_length v_call cdr3_aa cdr3_nt
TRBJ2-1 . . 13 TRBV4-2 CASSQDIPNEQFF TGTGCCAGCAGCCAAGATATCCCCAATGAGCAGTTCTTC
TRBJ2-7 TRBD1 . 18 TRBV5-1 CASSLGWGTGYYSYEQYF TGCGCCAGCAGCTTGGGGTGGGGGACAGGGTATTACTCCTACGAGCAGTACTTC
TRBJ2-2 . . 16 TRBV6-6 CASSYRRQAVTGELFF TGTGCCAGCAGTTACCGACGACAGGCGGTCACCGGGGAGCTGTTTTTT
TRBJ1-5 TRBD1 . 14 TRBV19 CASKPGQGNQPQHF TGTGCCAGTAAACCGGGACAGGGTAATCAGCCCCAGCATTTT
TRBJ2-7 . . 15 TRBV5-8 CASSPRQALSYEQYF TGTGCCAGCAGCCCCCGACAGGCCCTTTCCTACGAGCAGTACTTC
TRBJ2-5 . . 14 TRBV28 CASSLGQTRETQYF TGTGCCAGCAGTTTAGGACAGACGCGAGAGACCCAGTACTTC
TRBJ2-1 . . 14 TRBV27 CASTWGGEYNEQFF TGTGCCAGCACCTGGGGCGGGGAGTACAATGAGCAGTTCTTC
TRBJ1-2 TRBD1 . 14 TRBV5-6 CASSPRQGPYGYTF TGTGCCAGCAGCCCTAGACAGGGGCCCTATGGCTACACCTTC
TRBJ2-7 TRBD1 . 13 TRBV2 CASRIGGSYEQYF TGTGCCAGCAGGATAGGGGGCTCGTACGAGCAGTACTTC
TRBJ1-5 . . 13 TRBV29-1 CSVLVRDGQPQHF TGCAGCGTTCTGGTACGGGATGGTCAGCCCCAGCATTTT
TRBJ1-4 . . 16 TRBV28 CASSFNRRATNEKLFF TGTGCCAGCAGTTTTAACAGGAGGGCAACTAATGAAAAACTGTTTTTT
TRBJ1-6 TRBD1 once 15 TRBV5-1 CASSLTGTARTPLHF TGCGCCAGCAGCTTGACCGGGACAGCCCGAACACCCCTCCACTTT
TRBJ1-1 . . 15 TRBV6-1 CASIRQGTLNTEAFF TGTGCCAGCATCCGGCAGGGTACTTTGAACACTGAAGCTTTCTTT
TRBJ2-7 TRBD2 . 16 TRBV19 CASSSAGGSLPYEQYF TGTGCCAGTAGTTCTGCGGGGGGCTCCTTACCCTACGAGCAGTACTTC
TRBJ1-4 . . 14 TRBV7-2 CASSFTGATTKLFF TGTGCCAGCAGCTTTACAGGAGCCACGACTAAACTGTTTTTT
TRBJ2-7 . . 11 TRBV20-1 CSATREGEQYF TGCAGTGCAACCAGGGAAGGCGAGCAGTACTTC
TRBJ2-1 . . 15 TRBV19 CASSIDRSSYNEQFF TGTGCCAGTAGTATTGACAGGAGCTCCTACAATGAGCAGTTCTTC
TRBJ2-7 TRBD1 . 14 TRBV27 CASSFGTGTYEQYF TGTGCCAGCAGTTTTGGGACAGGGACCTACGAGCAGTACTTC
TRBJ1-6 . . 13 TRBV28 CASMVRGNSPLHF TGTGCCAGCATGGTCAGGGGAAATTCACCCCTCCACTTT
TRBJ1-5 . . 17 TRBV5-6 CASSPGGRSHLNQPQHF TGTGCCAGCAGCCCGGGTGGGAGATCTCACCTCAATCAGCCCCAGCATTTT
TRBJ2-3 . . 14 TRBV29-1 CSVAGDTSTDTQYF TGCAGCGTCGCCGGGGACACCAGCACAGATACGCAGTATTTT
TRBJ1-5 . once 15 TRBV4-1 CASSLQGGSNQPQHF TGCGCCAGCAGCCTCCAAGGGGGAAGCAATCAGCCCCAGCATTTT
TRBJ2-2 . . 12 TRBV5-1 CASSFNAGELFF TGCGCCAGCAGCTTCAATGCCGGGGAGCTGTTTTTT
TRBJ1-5 . . 14 TRBV19 CASSARVSNQPQHF TGTGCCAGTAGTGCCAGGGTTAGCAATCAGCCCCAGCATTTT
TRBJ2-7 TRBD2 . 16 TRBV7-2 CASSPELAGGPYEQYF TGTGCCAGCAGCCCAGAACTAGCGGGGGGGCCCTACGAGCAGTACTTC
TRBJ1-5 TRBD1 once 15 TRBV7-8 CASSLGTGPFQPQHF TGTGCCAGCAGCTTAGGGACAGGGCCTTTTCAGCCCCAGCATTTT
TRBJ2-1 TRBD1 . 14 TRBV2 CASGRDRGGNEQFF TGTGCCAGCGGACGGGACAGGGGCGGCAATGAGCAGTTCTTC
TRBJ2-1 TRBD1 once 14 TRBV5-1 CASSFGTGNNEQFF TGCGCCAGCAGCTTCGGGACAGGCAACAATGAGCAGTTCTTC
TRBJ2-3 TRBD2 . 15 TRBV11-2 CASSLGRGGTDTQYF TGTGCCAGCAGCTTAGGGCGGGGGGGCACAGATACGCAGTATTTT
TRBJ2-5 TRBD1 . 15 TRBV4-2 CASSRPGTGGETQYF TGTGCCAGCAGCCGACCTGGGACAGGGGGAGAGACCCAGTACTTC